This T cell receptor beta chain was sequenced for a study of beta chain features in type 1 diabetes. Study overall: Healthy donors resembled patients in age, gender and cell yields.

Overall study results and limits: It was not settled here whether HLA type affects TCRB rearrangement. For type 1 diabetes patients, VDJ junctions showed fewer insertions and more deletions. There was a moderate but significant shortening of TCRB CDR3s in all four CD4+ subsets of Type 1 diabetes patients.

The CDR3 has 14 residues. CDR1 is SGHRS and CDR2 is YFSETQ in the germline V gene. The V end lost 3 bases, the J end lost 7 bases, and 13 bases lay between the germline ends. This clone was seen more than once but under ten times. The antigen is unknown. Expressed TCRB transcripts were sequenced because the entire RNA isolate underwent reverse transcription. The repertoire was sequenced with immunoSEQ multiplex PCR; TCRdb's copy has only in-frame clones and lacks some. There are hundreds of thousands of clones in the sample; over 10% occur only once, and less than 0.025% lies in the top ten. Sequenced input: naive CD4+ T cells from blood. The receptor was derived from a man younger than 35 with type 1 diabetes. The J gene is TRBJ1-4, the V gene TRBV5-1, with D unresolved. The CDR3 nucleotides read TGCGCCAGCAGCTGGGATAGGCTGGGTGAAAAACTGTTTTTT. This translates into CASSWDRLGEKLFF. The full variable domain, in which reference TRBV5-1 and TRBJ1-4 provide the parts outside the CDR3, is KAGVTQTPRYLIKTRGQQVTLSCSPISGHRSVSWYQQTPGQGLQFLFEYFSETQRNKGNFPGRFSGRQFSNSRSEMNVSTLELGDSALYLCASSWDRLGEKLFFGSGTQLSVL.